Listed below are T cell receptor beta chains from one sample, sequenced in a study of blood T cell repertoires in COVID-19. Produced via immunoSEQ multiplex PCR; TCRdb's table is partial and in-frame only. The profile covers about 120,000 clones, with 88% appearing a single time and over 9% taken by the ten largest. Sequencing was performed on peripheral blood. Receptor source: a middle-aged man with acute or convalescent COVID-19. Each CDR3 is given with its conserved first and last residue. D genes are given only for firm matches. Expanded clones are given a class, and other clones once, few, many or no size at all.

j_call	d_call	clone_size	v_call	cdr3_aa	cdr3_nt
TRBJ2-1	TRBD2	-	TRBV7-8	CASSAGVDEQFF	TGTGCCAGCAGCGCGGGGGTGGATGAGCAGTTCTTC
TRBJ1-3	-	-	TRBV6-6	CASSLDSTSSGNTIYF	TGTGCCAGCAGCCTGGACAGTACAAGCTCTGGAAACACCATATATTTT
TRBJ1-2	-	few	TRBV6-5	CASRVSGGVNGYTF	TGTGCCAGCAGGGTTTCGGGGGGCGTGAATGGCTACACCTTC
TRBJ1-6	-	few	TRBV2	CASSFLRRNNSPLHF	TGTGCCAGCAGCTTCTTGCGGAGAAATAATTCACCCCTCCACTTT
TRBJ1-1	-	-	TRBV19	CASTTTLNTEAFF	TGTGCCAGTACGACTACTTTGAACACTGAAGCTTTCTTT
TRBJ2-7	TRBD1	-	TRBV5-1	CASSLQGGYEQYF	TGCGCCAGCAGCTTACAGGGGGGCTACGAGCAGTACTTC
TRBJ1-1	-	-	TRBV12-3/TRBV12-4	CASRSFSVAFF	TGTGCCAGCAGGAGTTTTAGCGTGGCTTTCTTT
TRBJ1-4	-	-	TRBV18	CASSSDRRSTNEKLFF	TGTGCCAGCTCATCCGACAGGAGGTCAACTAATGAAAAACTGTTTTTT
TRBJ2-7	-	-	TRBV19	CASSGGKDSSYEQYF	TGTGCCAGTAGTGGGGGGAAAGATAGTTCCTACGAGCAGTACTTC
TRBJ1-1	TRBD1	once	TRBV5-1	CASSLVQTGGITEAFF	TGCGCCAGCAGCTTGGTGCAGACAGGGGGCATAACTGAAGCTTTCTTT
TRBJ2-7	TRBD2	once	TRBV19	CATSGSSREQYF	TGTGCCACTAGCGGGAGCTCCCGGGAGCAGTACTTC
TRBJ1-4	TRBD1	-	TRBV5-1	CASSHGTGNEKLFF	TGCGCCAGCAGCCACGGGACAGGGAATGAAAAACTGTTTTTT
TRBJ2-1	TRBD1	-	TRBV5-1	CASIRTGVPNEQFF	TGCGCCAGCATCAGGACAGGGGTTCCCAATGAGCAGTTCTTC
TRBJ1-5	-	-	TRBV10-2	CASTAGGYQPQHF	TGCGCCAGCACTGCAGGAGGGTATCAGCCCCAGCATTTT
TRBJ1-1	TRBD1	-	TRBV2	CASRRQGLYTEAFF	TGTGCCAGCAGACGACAGGGTCTGTACACTGAAGCTTTCTTT
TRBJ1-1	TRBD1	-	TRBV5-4	CASSLLVGTANTEAFF	TGTGCCAGCAGCTTGTTAGTTGGGACAGCCAACACTGAAGCTTTCTTT
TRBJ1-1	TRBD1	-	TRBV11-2	CASSVGQGLTEAFF	TGTGCCAGCAGCGTGGGACAGGGTCTTACTGAAGCTTTCTTT
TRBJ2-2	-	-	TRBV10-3	CAISESRTTNTGELFF	TGTGCCATCAGTGAGTCGAGGACAACGAACACCGGGGAGCTGTTTTTT
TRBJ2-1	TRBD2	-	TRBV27	CASSPTLAGASDNEQFF	TGTGCCAGCAGTCCGACCCTTGCGGGAGCATCCGACAATGAGCAGTTCTTC
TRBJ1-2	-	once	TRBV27	CASSWGRNYGYTF	TGTGCCAGCAGCTGGGGGAGGAACTATGGCTACACCTTC
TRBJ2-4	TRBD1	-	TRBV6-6	CASIGQGVDIQYF	TGTGCCAGCATTGGACAGGGGGTGGACATTCAGTACTTC
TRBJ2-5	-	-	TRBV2	CASGVLQEETQYF	TGTGCCAGCGGGGTTTTACAGGAGGAGACCCAGTACTTC
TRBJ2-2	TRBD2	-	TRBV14	CASRASGSRGTGELFF	TGTGCCAGCAGGGCTAGCGGGAGCCGGGGGACCGGGGAGCTGTTTTTT
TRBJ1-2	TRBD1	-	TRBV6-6	CASSTGPTYGYTF	TGTGCCAGTTCGACAGGGCCCACCTATGGCTACACCTTC
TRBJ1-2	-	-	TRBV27	CASSHGTLPRGYTF	TGTGCCAGCAGTCATGGGACACTTCCTCGCGGCTACACCTTC
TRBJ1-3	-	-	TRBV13	CASSFRSYSGNTIYF	TGTGCCAGCAGCTTTCGGTCCTACTCTGGAAACACCATATATTTT
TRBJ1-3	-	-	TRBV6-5	CASTRGGGTGNTIYF	TGTGCCAGCACCCGTGGGGGGGGAACTGGAAACACCATATATTTT
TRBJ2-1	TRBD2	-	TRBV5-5	CASSPGLAGGPGKNEQFF	TGTGCCAGCAGCCCGGGACTAGCGGGAGGGCCGGGAAAAAATGAGCAGTTCTTC
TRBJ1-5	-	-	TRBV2	CASSGNLRYNQPQHF	TGTGCCAGCAGCGGGAACTTGAGGTACAATCAGCCCCAGCATTTT
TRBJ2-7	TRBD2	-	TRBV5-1	CASSLVAGGPPEQYF	TGCGCCAGCAGCTTGGTTGCGGGAGGGCCGCCCGAGCAGTACTTC
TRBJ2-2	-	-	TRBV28	CASSSGGGAVGGELFF	TGTGCCAGCAGTTCCGGAGGGGGCGCGGTTGGCGGGGAGCTGTTTTTT
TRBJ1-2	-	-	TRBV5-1	CASSPGQQNYGYTF	TGCGCCAGCAGCCCCGGACAGCAAAACTATGGCTACACCTTC
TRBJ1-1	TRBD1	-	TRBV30	CAWSGGGPGTEAFF	TGTGCCTGGAGTGGAGGGGGCCCCGGCACTGAAGCTTTCTTT
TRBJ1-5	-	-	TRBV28	CASSLGGSNQPQHF	TGTGCCAGCAGTTTAGGGGGCTCTAATCAGCCCCAGCATTTT
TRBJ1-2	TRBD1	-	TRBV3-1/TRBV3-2	CASSRGQGYYGYTF	TGTGCCAGCAGCCGAGGACAGGGATACTATGGCTACACCTTC
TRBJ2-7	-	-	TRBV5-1	CASSLGQVGREQYF	TGCGCCAGCAGCTTGGGCCAGGTAGGTAGGGAGCAGTACTTC
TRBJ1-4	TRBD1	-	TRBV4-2	CASSIRTGVTEKLFF	TGTGCCAGCAGCATCCGGACAGGGGTGACAGAAAAACTGTTTTTT
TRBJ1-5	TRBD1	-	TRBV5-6	CASSLDRGGSPQHF	TGTGCCAGCAGCTTGGACAGGGGAGGATCGCCCCAGCATTTT
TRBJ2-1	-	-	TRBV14	CASSQDLGGAQFF	TGTGCCAGCAGCCAAGATTTGGGGGGGGCCCAGTTCTTC
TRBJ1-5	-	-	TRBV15	CATSRVGREGQPQHF	TGTGCCACCAGCAGAGTAGGGAGGGAAGGTCAGCCCCAGCATTTT
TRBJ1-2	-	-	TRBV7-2	CASSHEGWDGYTF	TGTGCCAGCAGCCACGAGGGCTGGGATGGCTACACCTTC
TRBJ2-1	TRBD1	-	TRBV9	CASSVDGQGSIEQFF	TGTGCCAGCAGCGTCGACGGACAGGGTTCGATTGAGCAGTTCTTC
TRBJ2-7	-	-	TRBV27	CASSHDSPRYEQYF	TGTGCCAGCAGCCACGACAGTCCGCGCTACGAGCAGTACTTC
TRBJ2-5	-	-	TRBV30	CAFLARKETQYF	TGTGCCTTCCTGGCGCGGAAAGAGACCCAGTACTTC
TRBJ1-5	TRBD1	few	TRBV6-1	CASSEVGTGYRQPQHF	TGTGCCAGCAGTGAAGTAGGGACAGGGTATCGTCAGCCCCAGCATTTT
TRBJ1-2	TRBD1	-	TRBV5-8	CASSYSGTGGTLYGYTF	TGTGCCAGCAGCTATTCGGGGACAGGGGGCACACTCTATGGCTACACCTTC
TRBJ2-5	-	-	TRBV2	CASSEPPGDETQYF	TGTGCCAGCAGTGAACCTCCAGGGGACGAGACCCAGTACTTC
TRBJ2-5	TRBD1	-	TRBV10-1	CASSASPGQGGTQYF	TGCGCCAGCAGTGCCTCACCGGGACAGGGTGGGACCCAGTACTTC
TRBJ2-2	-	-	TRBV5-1	CATQQGANTGELFF	TGCGCCACACAACAGGGCGCGAACACCGGGGAGCTGTTTTTT
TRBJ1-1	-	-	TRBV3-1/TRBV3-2	CASSPIEGAEAFF	TGTGCCAGCAGCCCAATAGAGGGGGCTGAAGCTTTCTTT
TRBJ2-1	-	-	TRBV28	CASNVGLDEQFF	TGTGCCAGCAATGTGGGCCTCGATGAGCAGTTCTTC
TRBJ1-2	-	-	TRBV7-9	CASSLDSLHNYGYTF	TGTGCCAGCAGCTTAGACAGCCTTCACAACTATGGCTACACCTTC
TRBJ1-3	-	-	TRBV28	CASTRGQGNTIYF	TGTGCCAGCACGCGTGGACAGGGAAACACCATATATTTT